One sample yielded the 30 T cell receptor beta chains listed below, sequenced in a study of identical twins. TCRdb ran MiXCR on the 5' RACE reads and lists one entry per CDR3 protein. The sample records 1,800,000 or so distinct CDR3 sequences, about 31% being singletons. The material sequenced was cord blood. These TCRs come from a newborn girl in good health.

The gene calls are TRBV5-6 and TRBJ1-2; the match to TRBD1 covers 10 bases. The CDR3 loop spans 14 amino acids. Germline V gene sequence: CDR1 SGHDT, CDR2 YYEEEE. The V gene end was trimmed by 1 base and the J gene end by 8 bases; junction bases not matched to a gene: 5. This CDR3 is CASSLPDRGRGYTF. The CDR3 DNA follows: TGTGCCAGCAGCTTGCCCGACAGGGGGCGAGGCTACACCTTC.

The chain is built from TRBV19 and TRBJ2-5; D gene unclear. CDR3 length: 13 residues. Germline-derived CDR1 and CDR2 are LNHDA and SQIVND (reference sequence). Trimming took off 3 bases at V and 2 bases at J, with 7 bases between the two ends. CDR3 residues: CASSIGRQETQYF. DNA of the CDR3: TGTGCCAGTAGTATCGGACGTCAAGAGACCCAGTACTTC. Looking up the rest from reference TRBV19 and TRBJ2-5 gives the full variable domain: DGGITQSPKYLFRKEGQNVTLSCEQNLNHDAMYWYRQDPGQGLRLIYYSQIVNDFQKGDIAEGYSVSREKKESFPLTVTSAQKNPTAFYLCASSIGRQETQYFGPGTRLLVL.

The chain combines TRBV25-1 with TRBJ1-2; 7 bases line up with TRBD1. The CDR3 loop spans 18 amino acids. The V and J ends lost 3 bases and 8 bases, in that order; junction bases with no gene match: 21. CDR1 and CDR2 from the germline V gene are MGHDK and SYGVNS. The CDR3 DNA is TGTGCCAGCAGTGACCCGACAGGGTCCGGGATGGGCATATGGGGCTACACCTTC. It codes for CASSDPTGSGMGIWGYTF.

Only a few counts were recorded for this clonotype. The genes are TRBV20-1 and TRBJ2-3, with TRBD2 matching over 7 bases. With V trimmed by 2 bases and J by 3 bases, 8 bases remained unmatched. CDR3 length equals 15 residues. Germline values: CDR1 DFQATT, CDR2 SNEGSKA (reference sequence). The DNA for the CDR3 is TGCAGTGCTAGAAAAGGGTGGGAGGGAACAGATACGCAGTATTTT. It encodes CSARKGWEGTDTQYF.

This clonotype was counted ten times or more. This rearrangement joins TRBV20-1 to TRBJ2-1; D is ambiguous. The CDR3 is 15 amino acids. Per germline, CDR1 DFQATT and CDR2 SNEGSKA (reference sequence). V lost 6 bases to trimming and J lost 1 base, with 16 bases between them. The CDR3 sequence: CSARRPATSYNEQFF. The CDR3 nucleotides read TGCAGTGCCCGCCGGCCAGCGACATCCTACAATGAGCAGTTCTTC.

In its sample, this clonotype was seen a few times. The CDR3 protein is CASSLNPAFRNRWGTQYF. CDR3 sequence (DNA): TGTGCCAGCAGCTTAAACCCGGCCTTTCGCAACCGTTGGGGTACGCAGTATTTT. The gene calls are TRBV7-2 and TRBJ2-3; D not resolved. In germline, CDR1 is SGHTA, CDR2 FQGNSA. V lost 2 bases and J 8 bases, leaving 26 bases between the germline ends. This CDR3 has 18 amino acids.

The J gene is TRBJ2-6, the V gene TRBV20-1; no clear D. Germline CDR1 is DFQATT and CDR2 is SNEGSKA (reference sequence). V was trimmed by 3 bases and J by 0 bases, leaving 12 bases between them. The CDR3 is 16 amino acids. The CDR3 nucleotides are TGCAGTGCTAGTAAGAGACGGAACTCTGGGGCCAACGTCCTGACTTTC. Translation gives CSASKRRNSGANVLTF.

This chain uses TRBV28 with TRBJ1-1; no reliable D call. Germline CDR1 MDHEN, CDR2 SYDVKM. This CDR3 is built from 16 residues. V was trimmed by 7 bases and J by 5 bases, leaving 23 bases between them. CDR3 protein: CASTPSRGPGRTEAFF. The CDR3 DNA reads as TGTGCCAGCACACCTTCGCGGGGTCCCGGGAGGACTGAAGCTTTCTTT.

The CDR3 DNA sequence: TGTGCCAGCAGCCTATCCGGGACAGGGTACTCTGGGGCCAACGTCCTGACTTTC. Its protein is CASSLSGTGYSGANVLTF. This chain links TRBV3-1 with TRBJ2-6, with 9 bases that match TRBD1. The germline CDR1 and CDR2 sequences are LGHDT and YNNKEL (reference sequence). J was trimmed by 0 bases and V by 4 bases; bases with no gene match: 7. The CDR3 has 18 amino acids.

This clonotype was recorded many times. This chain connects TRBV28 to TRBJ2-7, with a possible D match to TRBD2 (5 bases). The CDR3 covers 15 residues. Trimming pared 4 bases from V and 4 bases from J, leaving 17 bases between. Per germline, CDR1 MDHEN and CDR2 SYDVKM. The DNA of the CDR3 is TGTGCCAGCAGTTCCCCCACTAGATTCGAGTACGAGCAGTACTTC. Translation gives CASSSPTRFEYEQYF.

The chain couples TRBV4-2 to TRBJ2-2; D possibly corresponds to TRBD2 (6 bases). The CDR3 is 16 amino acids. Germline CDR1 is LGHNA and CDR2 is YNFKEQ. Between the trimmed V and J ends, which lost 1 base and 4 bases, there was a span of 13 bases. CDR3 nucleotides: TGTGCCAGCAGCCAAGGCCGGGACGGGGGCACCGGGGAGCTGTTTTTT. Translating it yields CASSQGRDGGTGELFF.

Points on this clonotype: One end of the junction varies from germline; a read error may be responsible. The rearrangement links TRBV7-9 to TRBJ1-4; TRBD1 matches at 10 bases. The CDR3 has 14 residues. The germline V gene has CDR1 SEHNR and CDR2 FQNEAQ (reference sequence). The CDR3 DNA follows: TGTGCCGGCAGCTTAGGGACAGGGGCTGAAAAACTGTTTTTT. It specifies CAGSLGTGAEKLFF.

This clonotype was detected only once. J is TRBJ1-4 and V is TRBV14, with TRBD1 matching 9 bases. The CDR3 is 16 residues long. CDR1 is SGHDN, CDR2 FVKESK, per germline. Germline trimming cut 6 bases from V and 8 bases from J; bases unmatched to any gene: 13. For the CDR3, the DNA is TGTGCCAGCAGTATGGGACAGGGACGGGCAGGCGAAAAACTGTTTTTT. Protein sequence: CASSMGQGRAGEKLFF.

A remark on this clonotype: At one boundary the junction diverges from the germline segment, which might be a read error. The chain has TRBV9 and TRBJ1-4; 9 bases fit TRBD1. Germline CDR1 is SGDLS and CDR2 is YYNGEE. This CDR3 spans 15 amino acids. CDR3 residues: CACSVEGTGSEKLFF. Written as DNA, the CDR3 is TGTGCCTGCAGCGTAGAGGGGACAGGGAGTGAAAAACTGTTTTTT.

The chain has TRBV7-2 and TRBJ2-2, with TRBD1 matching over 8 bases. Unmatched junction bases numbered 4, after V lost 3 bases and J lost 4 bases. Looked up from germline, CDR1 is SGHTA and CDR2 is FQGNSA. CDR3 length: 15 amino acids. CDR3 DNA: TGTGCCAGCAGCTTCGACAGGGGTACCACCGGGGAGCTGTTTTTT. Protein sequence: CASSFDRGTTGELFF.

Comments on this clonotype: Germline is not matched at one junction end, which may reflect a read error. V gene TRBV5-1 combines with J gene TRBJ2-3; 9 bases line up with TRBD2. The germline CDR1 and CDR2 sequences are SGHRS and YFSETQ. This CDR3 has 16 amino acids. The CDR3 is CGSSLALAGDADTQYF. In DNA form, the CDR3 reads TGCGGCAGCAGCTTGGCGTTAGCGGGAGATGCGGATACGCAGTATTTT.

The rearrangement uses TRBV5-1 and TRBJ2-7; perhaps TRBD2 as D (7 bases). The CDR3 is made up of 13 amino acids. Germline V gives CDR1 SGHRS, CDR2 YFSETQ. The V end was cut by 5 bases, the J end by 7 bases, with 16 bases between. In DNA, the CDR3 is TGCGCCAGCAGACGAGAAAGCGGGACAGAGCAGTACTTC. Translated, it gives CASRRESGTEQYF.

This clonotype was observed a few times. The chain uses TRBV18 and TRBJ1-2, with TRBD1 matching over 7 bases. V dropped 3 bases and J dropped 1; count of bases not matched to a gene: 2. CDR1 and CDR2 from the germline V gene are KGHSH and LQKENI. The CDR3 covers 14 residues. The CDR3, as DNA: TGTGCCAGCTCACCGTGGGACAGTAACTATGGCTACACCTTC. It codes for CASSPWDSNYGYTF.

The chain links TRBV2 to TRBJ2-1; D remains unclear. Germline CDR1 and CDR2: SNHLY and FYNNEI. The V and J ends lost 7 bases and 3 bases respectively, with 13 bases between them. CDR3 length: 14 residues. The chain's CDR3 is CASKRDLGYNEQFF. DNA of the CDR3: TGTGCCAGCAAAAGAGACCTGGGCTACAATGAGCAGTTCTTC. The full variable domain, rest sourced from reference TRBV2 and TRBJ2-1, is EPEVTQTPSHQVTQMGQEVILRCVPISNHLYFYWYRQILGQKVEFLVSFYNNEISEKSEIFDDQFSVERPDGSNFTLKIRSTKLEDSAMYFCASKRDLGYNEQFFGPGTRLTVL.

The chain links TRBV5-1 to TRBJ1-1; D might be TRBD1 (5 bases). The CDR3 loop spans 13 amino acids. V dropped 0 bases and J dropped 6 bases, with 9 bases sitting between them. CDR1 and CDR2 from the germline V gene are SGHRS and YFSETQ. CDR3 sequence reads: CASSLDGDAEAFF. CDR3 sequence (DNA): TGCGCCAGCAGCTTGGACGGGGACGCTGAAGCTTTCTTT.

The chain joins TRBV27 to TRBJ2-3; 7 nucleotides align to TRBD2. Germline CDR1 MNHEY, CDR2 SMNVEV (reference sequence). Trimming at V came to 8 bases and at J to 4 bases, leaving 9 bases not matched to a gene. CDR3 length: 14 residues. DNA for the CDR3: TGTGCCAGCTGCCGTGGGAGGGTAGCAGATACGCAGTATTTT. This codes for CASCRGRVADTQYF.

The chain combines TRBV28 with TRBJ2-1; the D is unclear. The closer fit of TRBJ2-7 to the DNA end suggests the J call may be wrong. CDR1 is MDHEN, CDR2 SYDVKM, per germline. The CDR3 length is 16 residues. The CDR3 DNA reads as TGTGCCAGCGATCCGGGTGCTCTAAGCTCCTACAATGAGCAGTACTTC. Residues: CASDPGALSSYNEQYF.

This chain links TRBV4-2 with TRBJ2-2, with D perhaps assigned TRBD1 or TRBD2 (5 bases each). Germline assignment: CDR1 LGHNA and CDR2 YNFKEQ. This CDR3 has 14 residues. Trimming took 2 bases from V and 3 from J, leaving 7 bases between them. Here the CDR3 reads CASSQRGHTGELFF. CDR3 nucleotide sequence: TGTGCCAGCAGCCAAAGGGGACACACCGGGGAGCTGTTTTTT.

V usage is TRBV9 and J usage is TRBJ2-5; 7 bases map to TRBD2. This CDR3 spans 16 amino acids. Germline V gives CDR1 SGDLS, CDR2 YYNGEE. With V trimmed by 0 bases and J by 2 bases, 7 bases remained unmatched. CDR3 amino acids: CASSVAPSSGQETQYF. DNA for the CDR3: TGTGCCAGCAGCGTAGCTCCTTCTAGCGGTCAAGAGACCCAGTACTTC.

The rearrangement links TRBV24-1 to TRBJ1-2; D is possibly TRBD1 (6 bases). The V end lost 3 bases, the J end lost 0 bases, and 10 bases lay between the germline ends. This CDR3 is built from 15 residues. The germline CDR1 and CDR2 sequences are KGHDR and SFDVKD. The CDR3 spells CATSDLDSPNYGYTF. The CDR3 nucleotides are TGTGCCACCAGTGATCTGGACAGCCCTAACTATGGCTACACCTTC.

V usage is TRBV10-3 and J usage is TRBJ1-1; 7 nucleotides align to TRBD1. V lost 0 bases, J lost 8 bases, and 9 bases stayed unmatched. Germline lookup yields CDR1 ENHRY and CDR2 SYGVKD. The CDR3 loop spans 15 amino acids. In nucleotides, the CDR3 is TGTGCCATCAGTGAGTCGATCACAGGGGCAGGGGAAGCTTTCTTT. It is translated as CAISESITGAGEAFF.

The V gene is TRBV7-2, the J gene TRBJ1-6, with D uncertain. Trimming left V 2 bases short and J 10 bases short, with 30 bases between. Germline CDR1 SGHTA, CDR2 FQGNSA. The CDR3 has 20 residues. CDR3 in amino acids: CASSLMAETQGFLGPSPLHF. CDR3 coding DNA: TGTGCCAGCAGCTTAATGGCAGAGACCCAAGGGTTCTTAGGCCCGTCACCCCTCCACTTT.

This clonotype was seen more than once but under ten times. V usage is TRBV20-1 and J usage is TRBJ2-5; D gene uncertain. V was clipped by 6 bases and J by 5 bases, with 10 bases between them. This CDR3 has 11 amino acids. From germline, CDR1 is DFQATT and CDR2 SNEGSKA (reference sequence). This chain's CDR3 is CSAPNPETQYF. The CDR3 DNA sequence: TGCAGTGCCCCTAACCCGGAGACCCAGTACTTC.

This clonotype was seen ten or more times. The chain combines TRBV4-1 with TRBJ2-1; D possibly corresponds to TRBD2 (5 bases). The germline V gene has CDR1 MGHRA and CDR2 YSYEKL. Trimming removed 4 bases from V and 2 bases from J, with 15 bases in between. The CDR3 has 16 residues. CDR3 coding DNA: TGCGCCAGCAGCCCTTTGCCGGGAAGGGCCTACAATGAGCAGTTCTTC. Its translation is CASSPLPGRAYNEQFF.

With regard to this clonotype: Mismatch with germline at one junction end may stem from a read error. The chain recombines TRBV10-2 with TRBJ2-1, with TRBD2 matching 11 bases. The CDR3 is 18 amino acids. Germline assignment: CDR1 WSHSY and CDR2 SAAADI. The CDR3 here is CASSEWGSGRAAYDEQFF. In nucleotides, the CDR3 is TGCGCCAGCAGTGAGTGGGGTAGCGGGAGGGCAGCCTACGATGAGCAGTTCTTC.